What follows are 15 T cell receptor beta chains derived from one specimen sequenced in a study of metastatic and nonmetastatic thyroid tumors. TCRdb re-called clones from the PCR reads using MiXCR. Of under 20,000 clones in the sample, under 30% are singletons; the top ten hold 13%. Thyroid surgery had not been preceded by any treatment in any patient. The specimen sequenced was tumor tissue. All receptors come from a female donor with papillary thyroid cancer or a benign thyroid nodule (not recorded which). Some clones in this sample may be carry-over from other donors' samples.

The rearrangement links TRBV20-1 to TRBJ2-7, with 9 bases identical to TRBD2. The CDR3 is made up of 15 amino acids. Trimming removed 0 bases from V and 2 bases from J; junction bases left unmatched: 5. CDR1 and CDR2 (germline): DFQATT, SNEGSKA (reference sequence). CDR3 coding DNA: TGCAGTGCTAGAGAGGGTAGCGGGAGCCCCTACGAGCAGTACTTC. Protein: CSAREGSGSPYEQYF.

This clone showed up many times. The chain combines TRBV4-2 with TRBJ2-3; D not certain. Germline V gene data show CDR1 as LGHNA and CDR2 as YNFKEQ. Trimming took off 6 bases at V and 4 bases at J, with 5 bases between the two ends. The CDR3 length is 11 residues. Here the CDR3 DNA reads TGTGCCAGCAGAAAGGCAGATACGCAGTATTTT. Protein product: CASRKADTQYF.

Only a few counts were recorded for this clone. The V gene is TRBV20-1, the J gene TRBJ2-7; TRBD2 is a possible D gene (5 bases). The CDR3 contains 15 residues. Germline CDR1 DFQATT, CDR2 SNEGSKA (reference sequence). Trimming pared 0 bases from V and 7 bases from J, leaving 19 bases between. CDR3 DNA sequence: TGCAGTGCTAGAGACCCCGAGGGTCTGGGGAGTGAGCAGTACTTC. The encoded protein is CSARDPEGLGSEQYF.

The sample holds a few counts of this clone. The chain has TRBV5-1 and TRBJ1-2, with 8 bases lining up with TRBD1. Germline V gene sequence: CDR1 SGHRS, CDR2 YFSETQ. The CDR3 consists of 15 residues. With 4 bases clipped from V and 5 bases from J, the junction kept 10 bases outside the gene matches. CDR3 in DNA: TGCGCCAGCAGCCCCGGACAGGGTTTCGGTTATGGCTACACCTTC. Encoded protein: CASSPGQGFGYGYTF.

CDR3 DNA: TGCGCCAGCAGCTTGCCGGGGACAGGGGCGAGATACGAGCAGTACTTC. Its translation is CASSLPGTGARYEQYF. The J gene is TRBJ2-7, the V gene TRBV5-1; 10 bases are a match to TRBD1. Germline CDR1 and CDR2: SGHRS and YFSETQ. The ends lost 1 base at V and 4 bases at J; junction bases unmatched: 8. The CDR3 covers 16 residues.

The sample holds a few counts of this clone. The chain is built from TRBV10-3 and TRBJ1-6; D call uncertain. The V gene lost 0 bases and the J gene lost 8 bases, with 14 bases spanning the gap. CDR1 and CDR2 (germline): ENHRY, SYGVKD. The CDR3 is 16 amino acids. The CDR3 coding sequence is TGTGCCATCAGTGAGTCGCACGGTGGTGGAGATTCACCCCTCCACTTT. Encoded protein: CAISESHGGGDSPLHF.

This clone was seen a few times. The chain's CDR3 is CASSENRPKFSYNSPLHF. DNA of the CDR3: TGTGCCAGCAGTGAGAACCGGCCTAAATTCTCCTATAATTCACCCCTCCACTTT. The rearrangement joins TRBV2 to TRBJ1-6; no reliable D call. This CDR3 spans 18 amino acids. Germline V lookup: CDR1 SNHLY, CDR2 FYNNEI. The V end lost 3 bases, the J end lost 0 bases, and 15 bases lay between the germline ends.

This clone is termed medium-sized (0.01 to 0.1%). V is TRBV7-2 and J is TRBJ2-3; the D is unclear. The CDR3 covers 12 residues. V was pared by 3 bases and J by 6 bases, with 7 bases between. Per the germline V gene, CDR1 is SGHTA and CDR2 is FQGNSA. The CDR3 loop reads CASSFDPDTQYF. The CDR3 nucleotides read TGTGCCAGCAGCTTTGACCCCGATACGCAGTATTTT.

This clone has more than one count but fewer than ten. It may be a read error: a sequence one base away is much more abundant. Other nucleotide sequences from this sample produce the same CDR3. The chain couples TRBV6-1 to TRBJ2-7; 13 nucleotides align to TRBD2. Germline V gene data show CDR1 as MNHNS and CDR2 as SASEGT. V shed 9 bases, J shed 7 bases, and the junction held 6 bases outside the gene matches. The CDR3 loop spans 13 amino acids. The CDR3 sequence is CASMELAGGEQYF. CDR3 nucleotides: TGTGCCAGTATGGAACTAGCGGGAGGGGAGCAGTACTTC.

The CDR3 protein is CASRQYEGKLFF. The CDR3 bases are TGTGCCAGCAGGCAGTATGAGGGAAAACTGTTTTTT. The chain couples TRBV4-2 to TRBJ1-4, with D uncertain. CDR3 length: 12 amino acids. V was clipped by 6 bases and J by 10 bases, with 12 bases between them. Germline lookup yields CDR1 LGHNA and CDR2 YNFKEQ.

This clone came up a few times. V usage is TRBV2 and J usage is TRBJ2-2; TRBD1 aligns across 9 bases. Germline lookup yields CDR1 SNHLY and CDR2 FYNNEI. The CDR3 runs to 14 residues. V dropped 7 bases and J dropped 5; count of bases not matched to a gene: 5. CDR3 loop: CASKRTGETGELFF. The CDR3 nucleotides are TGTGCCAGCAAAAGGACAGGGGAAACCGGGGAGCTGTTTTTT.

The chain couples TRBV19 to TRBJ1-2; no firm D call. The CDR3 covers 11 residues. Germline V gene lookup returns CDR1 LNHDA and CDR2 SQIVND (reference sequence). Trimming removed 3 bases at V and 12 bases at J, with 11 bases between. The CDR3 region has the DNA TGTGCCAGTAGTATCGGGGAGAGGAACACCTTC. Translated: CASSIGERNTF.

V and J are TRBV20-1 and TRBJ2-7; weak D call: TRBD2 (5 bases). Germline V gene lookup returns CDR1 DFQATT and CDR2 SNEGSKA (reference sequence). This CDR3 region has 13 residues. The V end was cut by 3 bases, the J end by 6 bases, with 15 bases between. The DNA for the CDR3 is TGCAGTGCTAGTCCACTAGAGGTGGGCGAGCAGTACTTC. Translated: CSASPLEVGEQYF.

The CDR3 reads CASSDDRVSTDTQYF. DNA for the CDR3: TGTGCCAGCAGTGACGACAGGGTTAGCACAGATACGCAGTATTTT. This chain connects TRBV6-1 to TRBJ2-3, with 7 bases identical to TRBD1. CDR3 length equals 15 residues. Trimming took 3 bases from V and 0 from J; bases not matched to a gene: 3. Per the germline V gene, CDR1 is MNHNS and CDR2 is SASEGT.

The chain carries TRBV11-2 and TRBJ1-4; 8 positions agree with TRBD1. This CDR3 contains 15 residues. J was trimmed by 3 bases and V by 5 bases; bases with no gene match: 5. CDR1 is SGHAT, CDR2 FQNNGV, per germline. The CDR3 here is CASSMNRGANEKLFF. As DNA, the CDR3 is TGTGCCAGCAGCATGAACAGGGGGGCTAATGAAAAACTGTTTTTT.